This is a list of T cell receptor beta chains from one sample in a study of PD-1 blockade in classical Hodgkin lymphoma. Measured with immunoSEQ multiplex PCR; TCRdb has only the in-frame clones, and not every one. This table has more than 90,000 clones, roughly 80% appearing once. Sequenced here: peripheral blood mononuclear cells (PBMCs), sampled before the second cycle of nivolumab. These receptors all stem from a human donor with classical Hodgkin lymphoma. Both conserved end residues are part of each CDR3. The D gene is left open where the match is weak. Clone size, where shown, is once, few, many, or a class for clones that have expanded.

TRBJ2-6	TRBD1	TRBV4-1	NA	TGCGCCAGCAGCCAACCACGACATGGGACAGGGGCGGCCAACGTCCTGACTTTC	CASSQPRHGTGAANVLTF
TRBJ2-7	NA	TRBV19	NA	TGTGCCAGTAGTATTGGGACCGATTTTTACGAGCAGTACTTC	CASSIGTDFYEQYF
TRBJ2-5	TRBD2	TRBV5-6	NA	TGTGCCAGCAGCTTGGTACCCAGGGAGGGTATTTACTTC	CASSLVPREGIYF
TRBJ2-7	NA	TRBV29-1	NA	TGCAGCGCCGCCCCACAGGGCTTTTCCTACGAGCAGTACTTC	CSAAPQGFSYEQYF
TRBJ2-1	TRBD2	TRBV11-2	NA	TGTGCCAGCAGCTCGACTAGCGGGGTATACAATGAGCAGTTCTTC	CASSSTSGVYNEQFF
TRBJ1-2	NA	TRBV5-1	NA	TGCGCCAGCAGCCTGGGGGGGGTTGGCGCCTATGGCTACACCTTC	CASSLGGVGAYGYTF
TRBJ2-5	TRBD2	TRBV2	NA	TGTGCCAGCCAGGGACTAGCAAACGATGAGACCCAGTACTTC	CASQGLANDETQYF
TRBJ1-1	NA	TRBV30	NA	TGTGCCTGGATTCCTATCGGTGGGTACACTGAAGCTTTCTTT	CAWIPIGGYTEAFF
TRBJ2-3	NA	TRBV10-3	NA	TGTGCCATCAGTGACGTCGGAGGGGGAGGCTGGGATACGCAGTATTTT	CAISDVGGGGWDTQYF
TRBJ1-3	NA	TRBV28	NA	TGTGCCAGCAGTTTAGTCGGGGGACTGACTGGAAACACCATATATTTT	CASSLVGGLTGNTIYF
TRBJ2-2	NA	TRBV2	NA	TGTGCCAGCAGTGAATGGCGGGCCGGGGAGCTGTTTTTT	CASSEWRAGELFF
TRBJ1-4	TRBD1	TRBV5-4	NA	TGTGCCAGCAGCTGGTCCTCCGGGACAGTTAATGAAAAACTGTTTTTT	CASSWSSGTVNEKLFF
TRBJ2-3	NA	TRBV2	NA	TGTGCCAGCAGTGAATCTACTAGCACAGATACGCAGTATTTT	CASSESTSTDTQYF
TRBJ2-4	TRBD1	TRBV2	NA	TGTGCCAGCAGCTCTGAACAGGGGGAGGTCATTCAGTACTTC	CASSSEQGEVIQYF
TRBJ2-7	NA	TRBV7-2	once	TGTGCCAGCAGCTTGCGGGACCCCTCCTACGAGCAGTACTTC	CASSLRDPSYEQYF
TRBJ2-2	NA	TRBV14	few	TGTGCCAGCAGCCAAGTTGCCAGCGGTTACGGGGAGCTGTTTTTT	CASSQVASGYGELFF
TRBJ2-2	NA	TRBV5-1	NA	TGCGCCAGCAGCTTGGAGATCGGGGAGCTGTTTTTT	CASSLEIGELFF
TRBJ2-3	NA	TRBV29-1	NA	TGCAGCGTTGAGGGTAGCGCGAGCACAGATACGCAGTATTTT	CSVEGSASTDTQYF
TRBJ1-1	NA	TRBV29-1	NA	TGCAGCGCTCTCCAGGGTTTCACTGAAGCTTTCTTT	CSALQGFTEAFF
TRBJ2-6	NA	TRBV6-5	NA	TGTGCCAGCAGTTATTCATTCTCTGGGGCCAACGTCCTGACTTTC	CASSYSFSGANVLTF
TRBJ2-2	TRBD2	TRBV30	few	TGTGCCTGGAGCGGACTAGCAGTCACCGGGGAGCTGTTTTTT	CAWSGLAVTGELFF
TRBJ2-3	NA	TRBV6-1	few	TGTGCCAGCAGTGAAGAGGGCAGGAGGACGCAGTATTTT	CASSEEGRRTQYF
TRBJ1-1	NA	TRBV19	NA	TGTGCCAGTAGTAACGGGGGCCAGATGAACACTGAAGCTTTCTTT	CASSNGGQMNTEAFF
TRBJ2-2	NA	TRBV9	NA	TGTGCCAGCAGCGTAGATTTCCGGGAGCTGTTTTTT	CASSVDFRELFF
TRBJ2-7	TRBD1	TRBV5-6	NA	TGTGCCAGCAGCTTGGGACAGGGCGACGAGCAGTACTTC	CASSLGQGDEQYF
TRBJ2-1	TRBD2	TRBV7-6	NA	TGTGCCAGCAGCCCCTCTGGACTAGGCAATGAGCAGTTCTTC	CASSPSGLGNEQFF
TRBJ2-3	TRBD1	TRBV9	NA	TGTGCCAGCACCCCGGGACAGGGGTTCGCAGATACGCAGTATTTT	CASTPGQGFADTQYF
TRBJ2-7	TRBD1	TRBV28	NA	TGTGCCAGCAGGGGGACAGGGGCATGGTACGAGCAGTACTTC	CASRGTGAWYEQYF
TRBJ2-1	TRBD2	TRBV19	once	TGTGCCAGTACCAGCGGGGGAAGATCCTACAATGAGCAGTTCTTC	CASTSGGRSYNEQFF
TRBJ2-7	TRBD2	TRBV7-6	NA	TGTGCCAGCAGCTTTTTGTTTTCTAGCGGAGGAGGCGAGCAGTACTTC	CASSFLFSSGGGEQYF
TRBJ2-6	NA	TRBV5-6	NA	TGTGCCAGCAGCTTCGGTAGCTCTGGGGCCAACGTCCTGACTTTC	CASSFGSSGANVLTF
TRBJ2-7	NA	TRBV5-1	NA	TGCGCCAGCAGCCCTTCCAAGGGATACGAGCAGTACTTC	CASSPSKGYEQYF
TRBJ2-1	NA	TRBV10-2	few	TGCGCCAGCAGTGAGTACAATGAGCAGTTCTTC	CASSEYNEQFF
TRBJ2-1	NA	TRBV2	NA	TGTGCCAGCAGACCGGACTACAACAATGAGCAGTTCTTC	CASRPDYNNEQFF
TRBJ1-1	NA	TRBV6-6	NA	TGTGCCAGCATGCGGGGGTCGGGGAACACTGAAGCTTTCTTT	CASMRGSGNTEAFF
TRBJ2-7	TRBD2	TRBV5-1	NA	TGCGCCAGCAGCTCTCTCGGGACTAGCGGTGAGCAGTACTTC	CASSSLGTSGEQYF
TRBJ2-3	TRBD2	TRBV28	NA	TGTGCCAGCAGTATAGCGGGAGGGCAGGGAGATACGCAGTATTTT	CASSIAGGQGDTQYF
TRBJ2-3	TRBD2	TRBV7-2	NA	TGTGCCAGCAGGATGAGCGGGGGAGCTTTTACAGATACGCAGTATTTT	CASRMSGGAFTDTQYF
TRBJ1-1	NA	TRBV5-6	NA	TGTGCCAGCAGAGGACTGGCGGGGAACACTGAAGCTTTCTTT	CASRGLAGNTEAFF
TRBJ1-2	NA	TRBV28	NA	TGTGCCAGCAGTTCTTATAACAGGGTTGGCTACACCTTC	CASSSYNRVGYTF
TRBJ1-3	TRBD1	TRBV10-2	NA	TGCGCCAGCAGTTGGGACAGCGGGAACACCATATATTTT	CASSWDSGNTIYF
TRBJ2-7	TRBD2	TRBV7-2	NA	TGTGCCAGCAGCTTAACTAGCGGGCACTCCTACGAGCAGTACTTC	CASSLTSGHSYEQYF
TRBJ2-7	NA	TRBV19	NA	TGTGCCAGTAGTATAGATCTAGGGGCGTCAACCTACGAGCAGTACTTC	CASSIDLGASTYEQYF
TRBJ2-1	TRBD2	TRBV5-1	NA	TGCGCCAGCAGCTTGAGCCTAGCGGGAAGTAATGAGCAGTTCTTC	CASSLSLAGSNEQFF
TRBJ2-7	NA	TRBV19	few	TGTGCCAGTAGTATAAATGCCCTCGGGGAGCAGTACTTC	CASSINALGEQYF
TRBJ2-3	NA	TRBV7-8	NA	TGTGCCAGCAGCTTAAACCTAGCCCTGAACACAGATACGCAGTATTTT	CASSLNLALNTDTQYF